These 24 T cell receptor beta chains were sequenced from one sample in a study of cytomegalovirus exposure and HLA in healthy donors. PCR was performed using 60 Vbeta and 13 Jbeta primers. TCRdb's table, derived via immunoSEQ multiplex PCR, lists solely in-frame clones and lacks some. The sample has roughly 170,000 clones, approximately 80% seen once. The specimen sequenced was PBMCs. All receptors derive from a man younger than 35 in good health and CMV-seronegative.

CDR3 sequence: CASSVELERTEAFF. In DNA form, the CDR3 reads TGTGCCAGCAGCGTAGAGCTTGAGAGGACTGAAGCTTTCTTT. The chain couples TRBV9 to TRBJ1-1; D unclear. The CDR3 contains 14 residues. Germline CDR1 SGDLS, CDR2 YYNGEE. Trimming took off 0 bases at V and 5 bases at J, with 11 bases between the two ends. Drawing the rest from reference TRBV9 and TRBJ1-1, the complete variable domain is DSGVTQTPKHLITATGQRVTLRCSPRSGDLSVYWYQQSLDQGLQFLIQYYNGEERAKGNILERFSAQQFPDLHSELNLSSLELGDSALYFCASSVELERTEAFFGQGTRLTVV.

The chain joins TRBV10-1 to TRBJ1-5, with 9 bases that match TRBD1. Germline V gene lookup returns CDR1 WNHNN and CDR2 SYGVQD (reference sequence). The CDR3 covers 13 residues. V gave up 6 bases and J gave up 10 bases; unmatched junction bases: 7. Here the CDR3 reads CASRVDRGLPQHF. DNA for the CDR3: TGCGCCAGCAGGGTGGACAGGGGCTTACCCCAGCATTTT.

The V call is TRBV9, the J call TRBJ2-3, with 11 nucleotides matching TRBD2. After removal of 0 bases from V and 3 bases from J, the junction contained 3 bases not matched to a gene. The CDR3 length is 16 residues. Germline V CDR1 and CDR2: SGDLS, YYNGEE. The CDR3 loop is CASSVVAGGRTDTQYF. The CDR3 DNA follows: TGTGCCAGCAGCGTAGTAGCGGGGGGGCGGACAGATACGCAGTATTTT.

In regard to this clone: Other DNA sequences in this specimen translate into the identical CDR3. The chain joins TRBV4-3 to TRBJ2-5; D is unclear. The CDR3 totals 15 residues. Trimming took off 0 bases at V and 1 base at J, with 9 bases between the two ends. Germline V lookup: CDR1 LGHNA, CDR2 YSLEER. CDR3 coding DNA: TGCGCCAGCAGCCAAGATAGAGGCTTCCAAGAGACCCAGTACTTC. Translated: CASSQDRGFQETQYF.

The chain uses TRBV19 and TRBJ1-3; D is unclear. Trimming shortened V by 5 bases and J by 2 bases, and 4 bases separated the two germline ends. The germline V gene has CDR1 LNHDA and CDR2 SQIVND (reference sequence). The CDR3 is 12 amino acids. The CDR3 sequence: CASSFTGNTIYF. The CDR3 nucleotides read TGTGCCAGTAGTTTTACTGGAAACACCATATATTTT. The whole variable domain, filled in from reference TRBV19 and TRBJ1-3, reads DGGITQSPKYLFRKEGQNVTLSCEQNLNHDAMYWYRQDPGQGLRLIYYSQIVNDFQKGDIAEGYSVSREKKESFPLTVTSAQKNPTAFYLCASSFTGNTIYFGEGSWLTVV.

The chain uses TRBV27 and TRBJ1-2, with D unclear. Deletions cut 2 bases from V and 4 bases from J, with 8 bases between. The CDR3 contains 13 residues. CDR1 MNHEY and CDR2 SMNVEV come from the germline V gene (reference sequence). CDR3 loop: CASSLGLGYGYTF. DNA of the CDR3: TGTGCCAGCAGTTTAGGGCTTGGCTATGGCTACACCTTC.

The rearrangement links TRBV2 to TRBJ1-6; D is possibly TRBD1 (5 bases). V lost 6 bases, J lost 1 base, and 10 bases lay in between. CDR3 length: 15 amino acids. From germline, CDR1 is SNHLY and CDR2 FYNNEI. The CDR3 region is CASSRQQSYNSPLHF. Here the CDR3 DNA reads TGTGCCAGCAGCCGACAGCAATCCTATAATTCACCCCTCCACTTT.

The chain joins TRBV15 to TRBJ1-2, with TRBD1 matching over 9 bases. The V segment lost 8 bases and the J segment 10 bases; nucleotides outside the gene matches: 11. The germline CDR1 and CDR2 sequences are LNHNV and YYDKDF (reference sequence). CDR3 length: 13 amino acids. The CDR3 coding sequence is TGTGCCACCGCCCCCGGGACAGGGTTTGCCTACACCTTC. It encodes CATAPGTGFAYTF.

The rearrangement uses TRBV5-4 and TRBJ2-3; 8 bases line up with TRBD2. The CDR3 has 14 amino acids. The germline V gene encodes CDR1 SGHNT and CDR2 YYREEE (reference sequence). The J segment lost 2 bases and the V segment lost 5 bases, leaving 4 bases of the junction unmatched. The CDR3 bases are TGTGCCAGCAGATTAGCGGGGATCACAGATACGCAGTATTTT. Residues: CASRLAGITDTQYF.

The chain links TRBV2 to TRBJ1-1, with a tentative D call TRBD1 (5 bases). The CDR3 covers 13 residues. Germline lookup yields CDR1 SNHLY and CDR2 FYNNEI. Trimming left V 4 bases short and J 1 base short, with 7 bases between. The CDR3 loop is CASSAQGNTEAFF. The DNA of the CDR3 is TGTGCCAGCAGTGCCCAGGGGAACACTGAAGCTTTCTTT.

The genes are TRBV6-6 and TRBJ2-5; D perhaps matches TRBD2 (5 bases). Germline CDR1 is MNHNY and CDR2 is SVGAGI (reference sequence). The germline V and J ends were trimmed by 8 bases and 4 bases, with 14 bases remaining between them. This CDR3 region has 13 residues. CDR3 protein: CASAYWAGETQYF. CDR3 bases: TGTGCCAGCGCCTACTGGGCGGGAGAGACCCAGTACTTC.

The chain couples TRBV18 to TRBJ2-1; D gene unclear. Trimming cost V 5 bases and J 0 bases, with 8 bases left between them. Germline CDR1 is KGHSH and CDR2 is LQKENI. CDR3 length: 14 amino acids. This CDR3 is CASSSPVSYNEQFF. Here the CDR3 DNA reads TGTGCCAGCTCATCCCCAGTCTCCTACAATGAGCAGTTCTTC.

V is TRBV7-2 and J is TRBJ1-1, with 8 bases lining up with TRBD1. The CDR3 is made up of 15 amino acids. The germline V gene has CDR1 SGHTA and CDR2 FQGNSA. V was clipped by 1 base and J by 5 bases; unmatched bases: 6. The CDR3 DNA reads as TGTGCCAGCAGCTTAGGGCGGACAGGGAGGACTGAAGCTTTCTTT. Encoded protein: CASSLGRTGRTEAFF.

This clone was picked up one time. The gene calls are TRBV11-3 and TRBJ1-6; possible D gene TRBD1, 5 bases. CDR1 SGHNT and CDR2 YENEEA come from the germline V gene. V lost 3 bases, J lost 9 bases, and 15 bases lay in between. CDR3 length equals 15 residues. CDR3 protein: CASSLGQDASSPLHF. The CDR3 nucleotides are TGTGCCAGCAGCTTGGGGCAGGATGCTAGTTCACCCCTCCACTTT. Full variable domain (rest looked up from reference TRBV11-3 and TRBJ1-6): EAGVVQSPRYKIIEKKQPVAFWCNPISGHNTLYWYLQNLGQGPELLIRYENEEAVDDSQLPKDRFSAERLKGVDSTLKIQPAELGDSAVYLCASSLGQDASSPLHFGNGTRLTVT.

The chain is built from TRBV10-2 and TRBJ2-5; TRBD1 agrees at 7 bases. Near its end, the DNA agrees better with TRBJ2-7, so the J call may be wrong. The CDR3 extends over 13 amino acids. The V gene's germline CDR1 is WSHSY and CDR2 SAAADI. The CDR3 DNA sequence: TGCGCCATTTCTGACAGGGTCAGTTACGAGCAGTACTTC. Translating gives CAISDRVSYEQYF.

The chain is built from TRBV29-1 and TRBJ2-1; 7 positions agree with TRBD1. The CDR3 runs to 15 residues. Losses at the gene ends were 1 base for V and 4 bases for J; bases not matched to a gene: 7. From germline, CDR1 is SQVTM and CDR2 ANQGSEA. CDR3 sequence: CSVEGRDRRYNEQFF. CDR3 coding DNA: TGCAGCGTTGAAGGCAGGGACAGACGATACAATGAGCAGTTCTTC.

The rearrangement joins TRBV6-5 to TRBJ1-3; 9 bases match TRBD1. V shed 4 bases, J shed 0 bases, and the junction held 4 bases outside the gene matches. The CDR3 spans 16 residues. The germline V gene has CDR1 MNHEY and CDR2 SVGAGI. In nucleotides, the CDR3 is TGTGCCAGCAGTTTCACGACAGGGGGCTCTGGAAACACCATATATTTT. Translation: CASSFTTGGSGNTIYF.

The table lists this clone with a few counts. The chain has TRBV5-1 and TRBJ2-1; no definite D call. With 0 bases removed from V and 5 bases from J, the gap between germline ends came to 6 bases. This CDR3 region has 13 residues. In germline, CDR1 is SGHRS, CDR2 YFSETQ. CDR3 coding DNA: TGCGCCAGCAGCTTGGCAACGGACAATGAGCAGTTCTTC. Amino acids: CASSLATDNEQFF.

This clone appeared once. J is TRBJ2-1 and V is TRBV19; TRBD2 might be the D (7 bases). V was trimmed by 6 bases and J by 4 bases, leaving 16 bases between them. The CDR3 is made up of 15 amino acids. The V gene's germline CDR1 is LNHDA and CDR2 SQIVND (reference sequence). As DNA, the CDR3 is TGTGCCAGTAGCCCAAGCGGGACACCATACAATGAGCAGTTCTTC. Its protein is CASSPSGTPYNEQFF.

The chain links TRBV6-1 to TRBJ1-2, with D tentatively TRBD1 (5 bases). Trimming pared 10 bases from V and 2 bases from J, leaving 14 bases between. The CDR3 contains 13 residues. From germline, CDR1 is MNHNS and CDR2 SASEGT. CDR3 DNA sequence: TGTGCCATAGCGGACACCTTAAACTATGGCTACACCTTC. It is translated as CAIADTLNYGYTF.

This chain links TRBV15 with TRBJ1-1; a weak D match, TRBD1 (5 bases). The germline gives CDR1 LNHNV, CDR2 YYDKDF (reference sequence). V lost 1 base and J 8 bases, leaving 20 bases between the germline ends. The CDR3 length is 16 residues. The chain's CDR3 is CATSRVSGTGGLEAFF. The CDR3 DNA follows: TGTGCCACCAGCAGAGTGTCGGGAACCGGGGGACTCGAAGCTTTCTTT.

The J gene is TRBJ2-3, the V gene TRBV4-2; 8 positions match TRBD2. Germline assignment: CDR1 LGHNA and CDR2 YNFKEQ. The CDR3 is 17 amino acids. V shed 0 bases, J shed 2 bases, and the junction held 7 bases outside the gene matches. CDR3 coding DNA: TGTGCCAGCAGCCAAGAGGGTACTAGCGGAAACACAGATACGCAGTATTTT. This translates into CASSQEGTSGNTDTQYF.

The chain recombines TRBV7-2 with TRBJ2-1; D is perhaps TRBD2 (6 bases). Trimming removed 2 bases at V and 10 bases at J, with 12 bases between. Germline CDR1 SGHTA, CDR2 FQGNSA. The CDR3 runs to 13 residues. The CDR3 sequence is CASSLLVSGEQFF. In DNA, the CDR3 is TGTGCCAGCAGCTTATTGGTAAGCGGGGAGCAGTTCTTC.

The V gene is TRBV29-1, the J gene TRBJ2-2; maybe TRBD1 (5 bases). The CDR3 has 18 residues. The V gene's germline CDR1 is SQVTM and CDR2 ANQGSEA. V lost 6 bases and J lost 0, with 23 bases in between. This CDR3 is CSVTRAPVGAANTGELFF. For the CDR3, the DNA is TGCAGCGTGACTCGGGCCCCCGTAGGGGCTGCGAACACCGGGGAGCTGTTTTTT.